These T cell receptor beta chains were read from a single sample in a study of response to subunit inactivated influenza vaccine. Each CDR3 protein gets one entry after TCRdb re-called the RT-PCR reads with MiXCR. The sample has approximately 500,000 distinct CDR3 sequences; 11% to 15% are singletons. The sample consisted of PBMCs from blood, taken 12 days after vaccination. These receptors were collected from a man aged 45-65 years who received an inactivated influenza vaccine. Each CDR3 is given with its conserved first and last residue.

CDR3 protein | J gene | V gene
CASSPIGRTNTGELFF | TRBJ2-2 | TRBV5-1
CASNLALWVGGLGQNTQYF | TRBJ2-3 | TRBV7-2
CASTARLAASEYEQYF | TRBJ2-7 | TRBV2
CSARRQPTDTQYF | TRBJ2-3 | TRBV20-1
CASSLSLAGGTDTQYF | TRBJ2-3 | TRBV28
CASSYRQIARSGTDTQYF | TRBJ2-3 | TRBV6-2/TRBV6-3
CASSRSGRVEETQYF | TRBJ2-5 | TRBV5-1
CASTAYGELFF | TRBJ2-2 | TRBV5-1
CSVDEGTDTQYF | TRBJ2-3 | TRBV29-1
CSASFSPGPLYNEQFF | TRBJ2-1 | TRBV20-1
CASSMLGDVGAFF | TRBJ1-1 | TRBV7-9
CAIGIQGRFTEAFF | TRBJ1-1 | TRBV10-3
CASSPGLVGIYEQYF | TRBJ2-7 | TRBV5-1
CASSPRRTDSNTEAFF | TRBJ1-1 | TRBV18
CASRGQGARYGYTF | TRBJ1-2 | TRBV27
CASSNTDSGYEQYF | TRBJ2-7 | TRBV6-2/TRBV6-3
CSASRDRGSYEQYF | TRBJ2-7 | TRBV20-1
CASSQDRGEQYF | TRBJ2-7 | TRBV3-1
CASSLKGRSYEQYF | TRBJ2-7 | TRBV7-9
CASSRARVREDTEAFF | TRBJ1-1 | TRBV4-1
CASSPRGVSNEQYF | TRBJ2-7 | TRBV6-1
CSAGGEGTEAFF | TRBJ1-1 | TRBV20-1
CASRPGPGGYEQYF | TRBJ2-7 | TRBV6-1
CATSDLGGEQFF | TRBJ2-1 | TRBV24-1
CSARFRGHEKLFF | TRBJ1-4 | TRBV20-1
CSARDHNNQPQHF | TRBJ1-5 | TRBV20-1
CSAGPGGGENNEQFF | TRBJ2-1 | TRBV20-1
CASSLRGQRASPLHF | TRBJ1-6 | TRBV7-2
CAISGGQLQETQYF | TRBJ2-5 | TRBV10-3
CASSQTRTPSDTQYF | TRBJ2-3 | TRBV3-1
CASSFLGGWVGFTEAFF | TRBJ1-1 | TRBV7-6
CSVDTGSYEQYF | TRBJ2-7 | TRBV29-1
CASSPAGWGSTDTQYF | TRBJ2-3 | TRBV13
CATSRVASGTDTQYF | TRBJ2-3 | TRBV15
CASSRAGHEQFF | TRBJ2-1 | TRBV7-8
CASSKRDRTENIQYF | TRBJ2-4 | TRBV7-9
CASSAQSQGREQYF | TRBJ2-7 | TRBV5-1
CATSDHRTGSNQPQHF | TRBJ1-5 | TRBV24-1
CASSSRQEETQYF | TRBJ2-5 | TRBV5-1
CSAYPESNSPLHF | TRBJ1-6 | TRBV20-1
CASSYGRGAAYEQYF | TRBJ2-7 | TRBV6-5
CASSLSGALDTQYF | TRBJ2-3 | TRBV7-9
CASSIRTSIYEQYF | TRBJ2-7 | TRBV6-1
CASSLQGDGYTF | TRBJ1-2 | TRBV27
CASSPLYGGGQNTDTQYF | TRBJ2-3 | TRBV12-3/TRBV12-4
CASSPFTGELFF | TRBJ2-2 | TRBV12-3/TRBV12-4